This T cell receptor (beta chain) emerged from a study of blood T cell repertoires in COVID-19. In the source study's methods: Reference gene primer amplification gave estimated nucleated cell counts. The repertoire was sequenced with immunoSEQ multiplex PCR; TCRdb's copy has only in-frame clones and lacks some. The DNA gave D and trimming, while V, J and clone size come from that table. The sample has tens of thousands of clones, 60% to 85% seen once; the top ten hold under 50%. Germline loops: CDR1 MNHEY, CDR2 SMNVEV (reference sequence). The CDR3 is made up of 15 amino acids. V lost 5 bases and J lost 4; bases outside the gene matches: 8.

Input material: peripheral blood. The receptor was derived from a human donor in a cohort sampled during active COVID-19. This rearrangement joins TRBV27 to TRBJ2-7; 10 positions match TRBD1. The CDR3 DNA reads TGTGCCAGCAGTCGCAACCGGGACAGGGGATACGAGCAGTACTTC. Its protein product is CASSRNRDRGYEQYF.